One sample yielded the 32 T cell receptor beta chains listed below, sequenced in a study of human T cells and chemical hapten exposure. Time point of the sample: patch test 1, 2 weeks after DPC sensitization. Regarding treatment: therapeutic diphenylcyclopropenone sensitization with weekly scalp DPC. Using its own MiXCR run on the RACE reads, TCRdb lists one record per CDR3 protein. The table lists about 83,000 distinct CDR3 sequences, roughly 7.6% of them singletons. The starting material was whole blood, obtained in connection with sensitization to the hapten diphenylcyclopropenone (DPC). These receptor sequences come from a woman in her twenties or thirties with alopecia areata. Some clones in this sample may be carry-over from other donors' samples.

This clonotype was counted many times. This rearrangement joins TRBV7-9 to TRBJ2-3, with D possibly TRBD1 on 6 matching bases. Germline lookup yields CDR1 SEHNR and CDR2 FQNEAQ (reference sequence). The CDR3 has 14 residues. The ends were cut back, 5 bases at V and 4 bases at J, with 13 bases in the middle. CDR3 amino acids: CASSPGQRADTQYF. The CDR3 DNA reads TGTGCCAGCAGCCCCGGACAGAGGGCAGATACGCAGTATTTT.

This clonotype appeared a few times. CDR3 amino acids: CASNLEPPSYGYTF. The CDR3 nucleotides are TGCGCCAGCAATCTGGAGCCCCCGTCCTATGGCTACACCTTC. The chain has TRBV5-1 and TRBJ1-2; D is undetermined. CDR3 length equals 14 residues. Trimming pared 6 bases from V and 4 bases from J, leaving 16 bases between. Germline loops: CDR1 SGHRS, CDR2 YFSETQ.

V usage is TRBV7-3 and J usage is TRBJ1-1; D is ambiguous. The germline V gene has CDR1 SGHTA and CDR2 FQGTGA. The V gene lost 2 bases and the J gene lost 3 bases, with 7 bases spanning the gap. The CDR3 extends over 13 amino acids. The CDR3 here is CASSLDRDTEAFF. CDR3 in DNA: TGTGCCAGCAGCTTAGATAGAGACACTGAAGCTTTCTTT.

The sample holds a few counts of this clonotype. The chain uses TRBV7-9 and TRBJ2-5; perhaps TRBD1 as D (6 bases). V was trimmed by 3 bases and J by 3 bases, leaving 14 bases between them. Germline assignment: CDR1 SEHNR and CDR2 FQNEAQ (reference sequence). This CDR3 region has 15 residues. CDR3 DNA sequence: TGTGCCAGCAGCTTGGGTAATGGGGACAAAGAGACCCAGTACTTC. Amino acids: CASSLGNGDKETQYF.

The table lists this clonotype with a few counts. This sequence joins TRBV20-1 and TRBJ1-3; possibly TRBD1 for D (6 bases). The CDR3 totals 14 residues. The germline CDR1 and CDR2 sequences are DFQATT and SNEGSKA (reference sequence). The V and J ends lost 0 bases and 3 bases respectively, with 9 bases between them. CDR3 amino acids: CSAREGTLGNTIYF. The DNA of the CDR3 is TGCAGTGCTAGAGAGGGGACACTTGGAAACACCATATATTTT.

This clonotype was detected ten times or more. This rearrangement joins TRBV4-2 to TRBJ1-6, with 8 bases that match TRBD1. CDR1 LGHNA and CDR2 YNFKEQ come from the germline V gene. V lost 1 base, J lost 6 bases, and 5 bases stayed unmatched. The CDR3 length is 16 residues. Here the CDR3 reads CASSQAITGGNSPLHF. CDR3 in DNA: TGTGCCAGCAGCCAAGCGATCACAGGGGGTAATTCACCCCTCCACTTT.

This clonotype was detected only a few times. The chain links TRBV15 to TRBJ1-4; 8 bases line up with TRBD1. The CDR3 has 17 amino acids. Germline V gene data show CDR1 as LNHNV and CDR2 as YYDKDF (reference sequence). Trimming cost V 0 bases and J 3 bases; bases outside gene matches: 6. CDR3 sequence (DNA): TGTGCCACCAGCAGAGAAGGACCGGGACAGGCTAATGAAAAACTGTTTTTT. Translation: CATSREGPGQANEKLFF.

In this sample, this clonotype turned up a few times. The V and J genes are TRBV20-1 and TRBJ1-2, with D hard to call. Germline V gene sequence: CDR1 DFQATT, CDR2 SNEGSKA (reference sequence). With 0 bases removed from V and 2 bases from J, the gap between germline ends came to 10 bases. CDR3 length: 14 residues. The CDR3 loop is CSARDLEDNYGYTF. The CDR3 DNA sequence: TGCAGTGCTAGAGATCTGGAGGACAACTATGGCTACACCTTC.

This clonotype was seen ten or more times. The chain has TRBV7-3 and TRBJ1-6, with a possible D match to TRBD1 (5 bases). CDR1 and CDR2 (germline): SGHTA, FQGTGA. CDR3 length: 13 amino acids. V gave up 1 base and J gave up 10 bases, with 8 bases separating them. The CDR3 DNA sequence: TGTGCCAGCAGCTTAATGAGGGACTCACCCCTCCACTTT. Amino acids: CASSLMRDSPLHF.

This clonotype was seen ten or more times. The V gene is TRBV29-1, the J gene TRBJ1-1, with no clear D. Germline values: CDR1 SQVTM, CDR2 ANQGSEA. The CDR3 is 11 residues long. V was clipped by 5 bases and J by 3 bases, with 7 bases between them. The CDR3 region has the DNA TGCAGCGTTCCGGGGTACACTGAAGCTTTCTTT. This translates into CSVPGYTEAFF. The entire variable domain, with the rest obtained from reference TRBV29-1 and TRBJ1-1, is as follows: SAVISQKPSRDICQRGTSLTIQCQVDSQVTMMFWYRQQPGQSLTLIATANQGSEATYESGFVIDKFPISRPNLTFSTLTVSNMSPEDSSIYLCSVPGYTEAFFGQGTRLTVV.

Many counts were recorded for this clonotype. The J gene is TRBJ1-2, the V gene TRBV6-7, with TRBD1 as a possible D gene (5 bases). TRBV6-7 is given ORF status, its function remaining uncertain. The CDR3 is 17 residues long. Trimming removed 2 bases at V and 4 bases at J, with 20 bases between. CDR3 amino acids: CASSYRSQQGLRYGYTF. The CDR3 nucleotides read TGTGCCAGCAGTTACCGTTCGCAGCAGGGACTGCGCTATGGCTACACCTTC.

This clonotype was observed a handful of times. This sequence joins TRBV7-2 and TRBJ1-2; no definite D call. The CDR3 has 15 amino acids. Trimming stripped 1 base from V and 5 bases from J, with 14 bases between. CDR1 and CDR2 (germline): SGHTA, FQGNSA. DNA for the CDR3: TGTGCCAGCAGCTTAGGGGGAATCAACGGATATGGCTACACCTTC. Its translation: CASSLGGINGYGYTF.

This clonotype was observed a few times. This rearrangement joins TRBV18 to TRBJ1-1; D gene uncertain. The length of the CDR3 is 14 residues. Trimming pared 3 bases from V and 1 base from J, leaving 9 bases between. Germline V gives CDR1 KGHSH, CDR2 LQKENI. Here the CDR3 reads CASSPTVTNTEAFF. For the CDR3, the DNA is TGTGCCAGCTCACCCACGGTGACGAACACTGAAGCTTTCTTT.

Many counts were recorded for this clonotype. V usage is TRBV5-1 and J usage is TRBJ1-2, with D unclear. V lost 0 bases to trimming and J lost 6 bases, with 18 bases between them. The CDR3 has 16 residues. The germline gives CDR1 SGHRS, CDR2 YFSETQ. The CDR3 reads CASSLVNAPGSDGYTF. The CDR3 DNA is TGCGCCAGCAGCTTGGTGAATGCCCCGGGGTCGGATGGCTACACCTTC.

DNA of the CDR3: TGCAGTGCCTCCGACAGGGGCTCTGGAAACACCATATATTTT. It specifies CSASDRGSGNTIYF. The chain uses TRBV20-1 and TRBJ1-3; 8 nucleotides agree with TRBD1. Germline V gene data show CDR1 as DFQATT and CDR2 as SNEGSKA (reference sequence). The CDR3 contains 14 residues. V shed 6 bases, J shed 0 bases, and the junction held 4 bases outside the gene matches.

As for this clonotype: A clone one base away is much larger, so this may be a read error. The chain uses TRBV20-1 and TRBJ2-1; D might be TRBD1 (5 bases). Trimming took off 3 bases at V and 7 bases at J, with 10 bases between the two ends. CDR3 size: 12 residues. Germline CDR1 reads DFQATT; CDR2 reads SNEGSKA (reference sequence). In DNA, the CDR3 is TGCAGTGCTAGGTGGCAGGGAAATGAGCAGTTCTTC. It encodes CSARWQGNEQFF.

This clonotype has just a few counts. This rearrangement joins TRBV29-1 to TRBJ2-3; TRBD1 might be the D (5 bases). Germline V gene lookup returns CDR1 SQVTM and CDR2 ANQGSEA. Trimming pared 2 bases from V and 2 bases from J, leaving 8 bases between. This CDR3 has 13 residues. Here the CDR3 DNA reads TGCAGCGTTGAAACAGGACCCACAGATACGCAGTATTTT. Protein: CSVETGPTDTQYF.

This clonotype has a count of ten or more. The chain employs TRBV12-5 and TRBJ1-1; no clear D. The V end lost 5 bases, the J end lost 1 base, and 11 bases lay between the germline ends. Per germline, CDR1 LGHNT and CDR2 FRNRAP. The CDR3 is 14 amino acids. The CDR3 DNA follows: TGTGCTAGTGGTCCCTTCTCGGGGAACACTGAAGCTTTCTTT. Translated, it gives CASGPFSGNTEAFF.

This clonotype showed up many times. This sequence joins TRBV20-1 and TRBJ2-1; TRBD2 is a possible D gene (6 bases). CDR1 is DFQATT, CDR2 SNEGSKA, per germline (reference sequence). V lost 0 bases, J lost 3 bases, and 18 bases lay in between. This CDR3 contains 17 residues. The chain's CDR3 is CSARDSGTPLIYNEQFF. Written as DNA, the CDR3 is TGCAGTGCTAGAGACTCCGGGACTCCTCTTATCTACAATGAGCAGTTCTTC.

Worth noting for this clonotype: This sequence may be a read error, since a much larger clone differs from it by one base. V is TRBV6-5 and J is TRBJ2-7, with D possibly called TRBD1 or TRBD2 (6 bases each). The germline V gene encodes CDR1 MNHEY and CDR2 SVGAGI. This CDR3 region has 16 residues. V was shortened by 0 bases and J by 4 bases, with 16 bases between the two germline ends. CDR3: CASSYSSGRGGYEQYF. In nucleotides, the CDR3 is TGTGCCAGCAGTTACTCGAGCGGCAGGGGAGGTTACGAGCAGTACTTC.

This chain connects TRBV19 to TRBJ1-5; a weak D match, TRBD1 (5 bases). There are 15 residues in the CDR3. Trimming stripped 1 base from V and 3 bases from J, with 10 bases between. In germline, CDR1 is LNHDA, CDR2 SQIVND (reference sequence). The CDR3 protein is CASSIAGRDNQPQHF. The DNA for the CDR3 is TGTGCCAGTAGTATAGCGGGCAGGGACAATCAGCCCCAGCATTTT.

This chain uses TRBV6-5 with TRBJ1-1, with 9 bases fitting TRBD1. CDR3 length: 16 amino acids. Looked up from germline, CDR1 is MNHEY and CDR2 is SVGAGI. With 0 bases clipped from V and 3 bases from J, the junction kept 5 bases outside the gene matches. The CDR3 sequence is CASSYSTGGLDTEAFF. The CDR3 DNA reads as TGTGCCAGCAGTTACTCGACAGGGGGTCTGGACACTGAAGCTTTCTTT.

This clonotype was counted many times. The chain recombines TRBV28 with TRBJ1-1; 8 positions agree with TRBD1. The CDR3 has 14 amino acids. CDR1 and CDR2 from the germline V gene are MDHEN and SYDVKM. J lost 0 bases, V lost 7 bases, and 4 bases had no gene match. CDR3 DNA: TGTGCCAGCATCTCGACAGGGGTGAACACTGAAGCTTTCTTT. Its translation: CASISTGVNTEAFF.

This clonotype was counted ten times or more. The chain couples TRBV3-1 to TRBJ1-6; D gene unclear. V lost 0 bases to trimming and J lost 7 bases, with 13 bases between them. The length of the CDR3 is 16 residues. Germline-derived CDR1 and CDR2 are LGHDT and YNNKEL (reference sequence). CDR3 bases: TGTGCCAGCAGCCAAGAAAGTATTGGAGGAAATTCACCCCTCCACTTT. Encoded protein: CASSQESIGGNSPLHF. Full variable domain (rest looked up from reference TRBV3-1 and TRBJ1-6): DTAVSQTPKYLVTQMGNDKSIKCEQNLGHDTMYWYKQDSKKFLKIMFSYNNKELIINETVPNRFSPKSPDKAHLNLHINSLELGDSAVYFCASSQESIGGNSPLHFGNGTRLTVT.

This CDR3 reads CASSADRGDTRTDTQYF. DNA for the CDR3: TGTGCCAGCAGTGCAGATCGGGGAGACACCCGCACAGATACGCAGTATTTT. This chain links TRBV12-3 or TRBV12-4 with TRBJ2-3; tentative D call: TRBD2 (5 bases). This CDR3 contains 17 residues. V lost 5 bases and J lost 1, with 19 bases in between.

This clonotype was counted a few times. This chain's CDR3 is CASSLAGQGARGYTF. CDR3 bases: TGTGCCAGCAGTTTAGCAGGACAGGGGGCGAGAGGCTACACCTTC. The V and J genes are TRBV12-3 or TRBV12-4 and TRBJ1-2, with 11 positions matching TRBD1. V gave up 0 bases and J gave up 8 bases; unmatched junction bases: 5. This CDR3 comprises 15 residues.

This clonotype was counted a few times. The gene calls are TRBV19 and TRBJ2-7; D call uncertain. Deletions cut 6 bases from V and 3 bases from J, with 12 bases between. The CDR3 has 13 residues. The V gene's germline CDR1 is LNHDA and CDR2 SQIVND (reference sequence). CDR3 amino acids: CASRYNVGYEQYF. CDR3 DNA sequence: TGTGCCAGTAGGTACAACGTGGGCTACGAGCAGTACTTC.

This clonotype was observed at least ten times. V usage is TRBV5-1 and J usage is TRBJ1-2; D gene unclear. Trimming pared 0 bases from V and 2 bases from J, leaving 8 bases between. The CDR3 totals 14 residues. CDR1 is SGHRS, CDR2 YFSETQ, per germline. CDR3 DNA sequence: TGCGCCAGCAGCTTGGGTCCGGGAAACTATGGCTACACCTTC. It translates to CASSLGPGNYGYTF.

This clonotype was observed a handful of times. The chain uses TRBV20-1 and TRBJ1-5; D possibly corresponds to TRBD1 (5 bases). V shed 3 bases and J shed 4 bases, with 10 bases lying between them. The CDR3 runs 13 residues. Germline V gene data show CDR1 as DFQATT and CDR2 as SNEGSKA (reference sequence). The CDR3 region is CSARTEPNQPQHF. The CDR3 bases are TGCAGTGCTAGGACAGAGCCTAATCAGCCCCAGCATTTT.

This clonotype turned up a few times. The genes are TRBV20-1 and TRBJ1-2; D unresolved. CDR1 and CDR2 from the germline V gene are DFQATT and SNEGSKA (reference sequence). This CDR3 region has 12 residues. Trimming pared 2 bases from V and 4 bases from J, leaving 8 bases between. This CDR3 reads CSARFGFYGYTF. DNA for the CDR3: TGCAGTGCTAGATTCGGATTCTATGGCTACACCTTC.

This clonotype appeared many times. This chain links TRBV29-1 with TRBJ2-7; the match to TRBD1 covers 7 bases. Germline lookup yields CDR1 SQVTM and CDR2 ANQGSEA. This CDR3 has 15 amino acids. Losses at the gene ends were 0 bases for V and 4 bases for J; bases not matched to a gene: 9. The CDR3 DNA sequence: TGCAGCGTTGAAGATAGACGGGGACAGAGGTACGAGCAGTACTTC. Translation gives CSVEDRRGQRYEQYF.

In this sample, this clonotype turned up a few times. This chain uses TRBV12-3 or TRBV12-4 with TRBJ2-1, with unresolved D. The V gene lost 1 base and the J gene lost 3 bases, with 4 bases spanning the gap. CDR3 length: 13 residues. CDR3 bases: TGTGCCAGCAGTTTAGGGGACTACAATGAGCAGTTCTTC. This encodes CASSLGDYNEQFF.